These 2 T cell receptor beta chains came from one sample sequenced in a study of response to subunit inactivated influenza vaccine. TCRdb fed the RT-PCR reads into MiXCR, producing one record per CDR3 protein. Of about 700,000 distinct CDR3 sequences in the sample, around 16% were seen once. Sample: PBMCs from blood, taken 11 to 12 days after vaccination. The receptors come from a man between 45 and 60 years old who received an inactivated influenza vaccine.

In this sample, this clonotype turned up a few times. The rearrangement uses TRBV7-2 and TRBJ2-5; D not resolved. V lost 2 bases and J lost 5, with 6 bases in between. The CDR3 length is 12 residues. Looked up from germline, CDR1 is SGHTA and CDR2 is FQGNSA. CDR3 bases: TGTGCCAGCAGCTTAATCCCCGAGACCCAGTACTTC. Translated, it gives CASSLIPETQYF.

This clonotype was recorded at least ten times. CDR3 DNA sequence: TGCGCCAGCAGCTTGGCAGGTCAAAACTATGGCTACACCTTC. This sequence encodes CASSLAGQNYGYTF. The genes are TRBV5-1 and TRBJ1-2; D is undetermined. Germline values: CDR1 SGHRS, CDR2 YFSETQ. The length of the CDR3 is 14 residues. The V end lost 0 bases, the J end lost 2 bases, and 8 bases lay between the germline ends.